This note documents a single T cell receptor (beta chain) sequence. The sample originates from a study of CD8 T cells in ankylosing spondylitis. Germline V gene sequence: CDR1 SEHNR, CDR2 FQNEAQ (reference sequence). V gave up 4 bases and J gave up 7 bases; unmatched junction bases: 9. The CDR3 runs 15 residues. Libraries of TCR beta came from quantitative 5'-RACE with molecular barcodes. TCRdb ran MiXCR on the 5' RACE reads and lists one entry per CDR3 protein. The data show 300,000 to 350,000 distinct CDR3 sequences, 20% seen once. Sequencing was carried out using blood, either unsorted or a sorted T cell fraction (not recorded which). The clonotype was recovered from a female donor with ankylosing spondylitis or in good health (not recorded which). V usage is TRBV7-9 and J usage is TRBJ1-4, with 7 nucleotides matching TRBD1. The DNA for the CDR3 is TGTGCCAGCAGCTACAGGGGCGCGGAGGGTGAAAAACTGTTTTTT. As protein: CASSYRGAEGEKLFF.